The present T cell receptor beta chain was sequenced within a study of shared clonotypes between healthy human individuals. Method: immunoSEQ multiplex PCR; TCRdb's copy keeps in-frame clones and lacks some. The sample lists about 470,000 clones, more than 75% occurring once. The CDR3 consists of 15 residues. Trimming removed 2 bases from V and 3 bases from J, with 13 bases in between. Per the germline V gene, CDR1 is MNHEY and CDR2 is SMNVEV (reference sequence). The sample consisted of PBMCs. This clonotype originated in a woman aged 35 to 49 in good health. Some clones in this sample may be carry-over from other donors' samples. The chain couples TRBV27 to TRBJ1-2; no firm D call. The CDR3: CASSLKGVVDYGYTF. The CDR3 DNA is TGTGCCAGCAGTTTAAAGGGAGTGGTGGACTATGGCTACACCTTC.